The subject of this entry is one T cell receptor beta chain. Antigen specificity is unknown. This record belongs to a study of T cells in Graves' hyperthyroidism and ophthalmopathy. Across the study: The initial diagnosis was the point when peripheral blood was collected, ahead of any treatment. General study findings and limits: Onset of ophthalmopathy came a median 6.5 months after the model predicted it.

The PBMCs were taken from roughly 10 ml of fresh peripheral blood. TCR beta CDR3 sequences were amplified from RNA transcripts. A set of HTBI primers served as the primers for a first-round RT-PCR of the TCR CDR3. One entry per CDR3 protein, called by TCRdb with MiXCR from the multiplex PCR reads. The table records 300,000 to 350,000 distinct CDR3 sequences, around 23% of them present only once. In germline, CDR1 is MGHRA, CDR2 YSYEKL. The V and J ends lost 3 bases and 4 bases respectively, with 15 bases between them. This CDR3 has 15 amino acids. The sequence was obtained from a woman in her fifties or sixties with Graves' hyperthyroidism. The sample was blood. The rearrangement uses TRBV4-1 and TRBJ1-2; D perhaps matches TRBD1 (5 bases). The chain's CDR3 is CASSHGSGTGYGYTF. In DNA, the CDR3 is TGCGCCAGCAGCCATGGATCAGGGACTGGCTATGGCTACACCTTC.